This note documents a single T cell receptor beta chain sequence. Its specificity is not known. The CDR3 contains 13 residues. V dropped 4 bases and J dropped 6; count of bases not matched to a gene: 8. Looked up from germline, CDR1 is DFQATT and CDR2 is SNEGSKA (reference sequence). The TCRbeta library was prepared with unique molecular identifiers. Each CDR3 protein gets one entry after TCRdb re-called the PCR reads with MiXCR. This sample carries about 200,000 distinct CDR3 sequences, approximately 7% of them seen once, and the ten largest clones take less than 7%. The entry originates in a study of T-cell reconstitution after alpha-beta-depleted transplantation in children. Study results and caveats: Several hundred rapidly expanded clones from non-depleted graft cells reportedly supplied alpha-beta T cells about two months post-transplant.

This sequence joins TRBV20-1 and TRBJ1-1, with TRBD1 matching 7 bases. The source was PBMCs, collected before TCRalphabeta/CD19-depleted stem cell transplant. The TCR comes from a boy aged 2 to 9 with acute lymphoblastic leukemia, due to receive a stem cell transplant. The CDR3 DNA follows: TGCAGTGCTACTCGGGACAGTTTCGCTGAAGCTTTCTTT. Translated: CSATRDSFAEAFF.